This TCR beta chain was identified in a study of CD8 T cells in ankylosing spondylitis (TCRdb year 2017). About the investigation overall: The study set out to find disease-linked TCR variants by profiling T cell receptor beta repertoires in ankylosing spondylitis patients and healthy donors. The whole study cohort included 85 to 120 healthy donors and 25 ankylosing spondylitis patients. Samples of peripheral blood were taken, and for ankylosing spondylitis patients, synovial fluid was collected as well.

CDR1 and CDR2, looked up from the germline V gene, are SGHRS and YFSETQ. The CDR3 starts with the cysteine, ends with the phenylalanine, and has 16 residues. Of the read, only the CDR3 DNA is kept; its 48 bases are in frame from base 1. Concerning this clonotype itself: Its antigen is still unknown. One end of the junction is discordant with germline, which a read error may explain.

Overall study results and their limits: Significant enrichment of the disease-linked clones was reported in matched synovial fluid samples from ankylosing spondylitis patients. Blood from ankylosing spondylitis patients appeared to be characterized by a TCR beta motif made up of about 8 highly homologous amino acid variants. Some motif variants were previously reported in synovial fluid and blood of reactive arthritis patients, suggesting common disease-initiation mechanisms. In peripheral blood, the disease-linked clones were found at relatively low frequencies and had a CD8+ phenotype.

Sequenced using an Illumina HiSeq 2500. Quantitative 5'-RACE with molecular barcodes was used to prepare TCR beta libraries. The published analysis was carried out like this. Disease-linked TCR variants were identified with a new computational method built on a probabilistic model of VDJ rearrangement. The raw public data were reprocessed by TCRdb itself: fastp quality trimming at Q25, MiXCR clonotype calling, in-frame beta chains only. CDR3 protein duplicates are merged, each entry listing the most common genes and DNA. Clone size and V and J calls follow TCRdb, not the original study. The sample table holds fewer than 250,000 distinct CDR3 sequences, of which more than 9% were seen once. Jointly, the top ten make up roughly 23% of the sample.

The chain was built from TRBV5-1 and TRBJ2-6, with the D call perhaps TRBD1 or TRBD2, as 5 bases match in each case. The sequenced material came from blood, either unsorted or a sorted T cell fraction (not recorded which). This TCR derives from a male donor with ankylosing spondylitis or in good health (not recorded which). The CDR3 reads as follows: CASSWPSSAGANGLTF. The DNA sequence follows: TGCGCCAGCAGCTGGCCCTCCAGTGCCGGGGCCAACGGCCTGACTTTC.